These 20 T cell receptor beta chains were all obtained from the same sample, sequenced in a study of human T cells and chemical hapten exposure. TCRdb passed the RACE reads through MiXCR, listing each CDR3 protein once. The sample includes approximately 350,000 distinct CDR3 sequences, under 9% seen only once; the top ten take 7.5% to 8.5%. The sample's time point: patch test 1, 2 weeks after DPC sensitization. Treatment in this sample: therapeutic diphenylcyclopropenone sensitization with weekly scalp DPC. The source was whole blood, collected in connection with sensitization to the hapten diphenylcyclopropenone (DPC). The receptors were sampled from a woman aged 18-29 years with alopecia areata. Some clones in this sample may be carry-over from other donors' samples.

Only a few counts were recorded for this clonotype. The gene calls are TRBV12-3 or TRBV12-4 and TRBJ1-5; the D is unclear. This CDR3 spans 15 amino acids. The V end was cut by 6 bases, the J end by 5 bases, with 17 bases between. The DNA of the CDR3 is TGTGCCAGCAGCAAAGCGGGGATCTGGTATCAGCCCCAGCATTTT. Translation: CASSKAGIWYQPQHF.

This clonotype was seen more than once but under ten times. This chain connects TRBV5-6 to TRBJ1-6, with D possibly being TRBD1 (5 bases). The germline V gene has CDR1 SGHDT and CDR2 YYEEEE. Trimming stripped 1 base from V and 8 bases from J, with 13 bases between. This CDR3 has 15 residues. The CDR3 is CASSLMGREDSPLHF. CDR3 DNA sequence: TGTGCCAGCAGCTTGATGGGCAGGGAAGATTCACCCCTCCACTTT. Filled out from reference TRBV5-6 and TRBJ1-6, the complete variable domain reads DAGVTQSPTHLIKTRGQQVTLRCSPKSGHDTVSWYQQALGQGPQFIFQYYEEEERQRGNFPDRFSGHQFPNYSSELNVNALLLGDSALYLCASSLMGREDSPLHFGNGTRLTVT.

The rearrangement joins TRBV4-1 to TRBJ2-2, with unresolved D. This CDR3 region has 13 residues. V shed 2 bases and J shed 3 bases, with 4 bases lying between them. Germline CDR1 MGHRA, CDR2 YSYEKL. The CDR3 sequence: CASSQYYTGELFF. The CDR3 DNA sequence: TGCGCCAGCAGCCAATACTACACCGGGGAGCTGTTTTTT.

CDR3 amino acids: CASTPDWDSYEQYF. In DNA form, the CDR3 reads TGTGCCAGCACCCCGGACTGGGACTCCTACGAGCAGTACTTC. The chain carries TRBV6-5 and TRBJ2-7; D may be TRBD2 (5 bases). Germline assignment: CDR1 MNHEY and CDR2 SVGAGI. CDR3 length: 14 residues. Deletions cut 7 bases from V and 0 bases from J, with 13 bases between.

J is TRBJ1-1 and V is TRBV6-1; D unclear. The CDR3 is made up of 13 amino acids. CDR1 MNHNS and CDR2 SASEGT come from the germline V gene. With 2 bases removed from V and 11 bases from J, the gap between germline ends came to 15 bases. The chain's CDR3 is CASSEKGRVAAFF. Written as DNA, the CDR3 is TGTGCCAGCAGTGAAAAAGGACGGGTTGCGGCTTTCTTT.

This clonotype has only a few counts. The chain combines TRBV28 with TRBJ2-7; TRBD2 is a possible D gene (6 bases). Trimming stripped 3 bases from V and 2 bases from J, with 14 bases between. This CDR3 has 15 residues. CDR1 is MDHEN and CDR2 is SYDVKM in the germline V gene. CDR3 nucleotides: TGTGCCAGCAGTTTGGGGACGGGGGAGACCTACGAGCAGTACTTC. Translated: CASSLGTGETYEQYF.

There are a few counts of this clonotype. This chain joins TRBV7-9 and TRBJ2-7, with 7 bases aligning to TRBD1. This CDR3 has 15 amino acids. Germline V gene sequence: CDR1 SEHNR, CDR2 FQNEAQ (reference sequence). V dropped 5 bases and J dropped 0; count of bases not matched to a gene: 7. The CDR3, as DNA: TGTGCCAGCAGCGGCCGACAGGGAGTCTCCTACGAGCAGTACTTC. Translation gives CASSGRQGVSYEQYF. Using reference TRBV7-9 and TRBJ2-7 for the parts outside the CDR3, the full variable domain is DTGVSQNPRHKITKRGQNVTFRCDPISEHNRLYWYRQTLGQGPEFLTYFQNEAQLEKSRLLSDRFSAERPKGSFSTLEIQRTEQGDSAMYLCASSGRQGVSYEQYFGPGTRLTVT.

This clonotype was seen many times. This chain connects TRBV3-1 to TRBJ2-1, with 9 bases fitting TRBD1. V was pared by 3 bases and J by 7 bases, with 10 bases of the junction left unmatched. The CDR3 is 16 residues long. Germline lookup yields CDR1 LGHDT and CDR2 YNNKEL (reference sequence). CDR3: CASSQSPGTGSNEQFF. CDR3 sequence (DNA): TGTGCCAGCAGCCAGTCGCCCGGGACAGGGTCGAATGAGCAGTTCTTC.

A few counts support this clonotype. One end of the junction varies from germline; a read error may be responsible. The rearrangement joins TRBV6-1 to TRBJ2-5, with TRBD1 identical over 7 bases. Germline V gene sequence: CDR1 MNHNS, CDR2 SASEGT. The CDR3 covers 13 residues. CDR3 protein: CASSGTGQGTQYF. CDR3 nucleotides: TGTGCCAGCAGTGGGACAGGACAAGGGACCCAGTACTTC.

This clonotype was found a few times. The V gene is TRBV20-1, the J gene TRBJ2-5; 8 bases are shared with TRBD2. The germline V gene encodes CDR1 DFQATT and CDR2 SNEGSKA (reference sequence). The CDR3 runs 14 residues. The V gene end was trimmed by 2 bases and the J gene end by 4 bases; junction bases not matched to a gene: 6. The CDR3 protein is CSARSGGAGETQYF. As DNA, the CDR3 is TGCAGTGCTAGATCGGGGGGGGCCGGAGAGACCCAGTACTTC.

J is TRBJ1-6 and V is TRBV2; 8 nucleotides agree with TRBD1. The CDR3 has 13 residues. With 10 bases clipped from V and 7 bases from J, the junction kept 6 bases outside the gene matches. Germline CDR1 SNHLY, CDR2 FYNNEI. This CDR3 reads CATTYRGNSPLHF. The DNA for the CDR3 is TGTGCCACAACCTACAGGGGGAATTCACCCCTCCACTTT.

This clonotype was picked up many times. The V gene is TRBV28, the J gene TRBJ2-7; no clear D gene. V lost 7 bases to trimming and J lost 6 bases, with 7 bases between them. The CDR3 runs 10 residues. CDR1 is MDHEN, CDR2 SYDVKM, per germline. The CDR3 nucleotides are TGTGCCAGCACAGGTCGCGAGCAGTACTTC. Protein: CASTGREQYF. Full variable domain (missing parts from reference TRBV28 and TRBJ2-7): DVKVTQSSRYLVKRTGEKVFLECVQDMDHENMFWYRQDPGLGLRLIYFSYDVKMKEKGDIPEGYSVSREKKERFSLILESASTNQTSMYLCASTGREQYFGPGTRLTVT.

The chain carries TRBV28 and TRBJ2-7; D not resolved. The CDR3 runs to 17 residues. V lost 6 bases and J lost 2, with 23 bases in between. Germline V gene sequence: CDR1 MDHEN, CDR2 SYDVKM. As DNA, the CDR3 is TGTGCCAGCAGCTTTTTTCAACCCCCCCCCCTGCCCTACGAGCAGTACTTC. It codes for CASSFFQPPPLPYEQYF.

Many counts were recorded for this clonotype. As DNA, the CDR3 is TGCAGCGTTGCCGGAGGTAGCACAGATACGCAGTATTTT. Encoded protein: CSVAGGSTDTQYF. This chain links TRBV29-1 with TRBJ2-3, with D possibly being TRBD2 (5 bases). CDR1 and CDR2 from the germline V gene are SQVTM and ANQGSEA. V was cut by 4 bases and J by 0 bases, with 8 bases left in between. The CDR3 spans 13 residues.

This clonotype was seen repeatedly, ten times or more. This chain joins TRBV3-1 and TRBJ2-5; D gene ambiguous. V gave up 0 bases and J gave up 1 base, with 0 bases separating them. The germline CDR1 and CDR2 sequences are LGHDT and YNNKEL (reference sequence). The CDR3 consists of 12 residues. The CDR3 nucleotides read TGTGCCAGCAGCCAAGACCAAGAGACCCAGTACTTC. It translates to CASSQDQETQYF.

This chain uses TRBV5-1 with TRBJ1-5; 10 positions agree with TRBD1. The length of the CDR3 is 16 residues. The trim removed 4 bases at V and 6 bases at J, leaving 10 bases unmatched. Looked up from germline, CDR1 is SGHRS and CDR2 is YFSETQ. CDR3 DNA: TGCGCCAGCAGCCCTATGGGACAGGGGAGCGCTCAGCCCCAGCATTTT. Translation: CASSPMGQGSAQPQHF.

In this sample, this clonotype turned up many times. The V gene is TRBV27, the J gene TRBJ2-1, with 15 bases matching TRBD2. Germline loops: CDR1 MNHEY, CDR2 SMNVEV (reference sequence). CDR3 length: 14 residues. J gave up 12 bases and V 7 bases, and 7 bases lay outside the gene matches. CDR3 coding DNA: TGTGCCAGCACCTGGACTAGCGGGGGGGCGGGGCAGTTCTTC. Protein product: CASTWTSGGAGQFF.

The CDR3 region has the DNA TGTGCCAGCAGGAGACAGGTGGGCATAAATCAGCCCCAGCATTTT. Protein: CASRRQVGINQPQHF. The chain is built from TRBV6-1 and TRBJ1-5; D may be TRBD1 (6 bases). Trimming stripped 6 bases from V and 4 bases from J, with 16 bases between. The germline V gene encodes CDR1 MNHNS and CDR2 SASEGT. The CDR3 covers 15 residues.

This clonotype was seen many times. The chain combines TRBV7-2 with TRBJ1-4; TRBD1 aligns across 7 bases. The trim removed 5 bases at V and 7 bases at J, leaving 7 bases unmatched. The length of the CDR3 is 14 residues. Germline CDR1 SGHTA, CDR2 FQGNSA. CDR3 nucleotides: TGTGCCAGCAGCCTACAGGGGATCGGTGAAAAACTGTTTTTT. It yields the protein CASSLQGIGEKLFF.

This clonotype was seen a handful of times. V and J are TRBV15 and TRBJ2-1; 10 nucleotides align to TRBD2. V lost 3 bases to trimming and J lost 8 bases; unmatched junction nucleotides: 7. The CDR3 runs to 15 residues. Looked up from germline, CDR1 is LNHNV and CDR2 is YYDKDF (reference sequence). The CDR3: CATSSKRGGNDEQFF. The CDR3 bases are TGTGCCACCAGCAGTAAGCGGGGGGGCAACGATGAGCAGTTCTTC.